These 24 T cell receptor beta chains originate from one sample sequenced in a study of shared clonotypes between healthy human individuals. Repertoires were generated with immunoSEQ multiplex PCR, while TCRdb's copy carries only in-frame clones and drops some. Of hundreds of thousands of clones listed, 92% are singletons. CD45RO-negative cells were positively selected for CCR7, leaving out terminally differentiated effector memory CD45RA+ cells. Sequenced input: naive CD8+ T cells sorted from blood. The receptors come from a man between 25 and 39 years old in good health.

This chain joins TRBV27 and TRBJ2-7; TRBD1 might be the D (6 bases). CDR3 length: 13 amino acids. V lost 3 bases and J 3 bases, leaving 9 bases between the germline ends. CDR1 and CDR2 (germline): MNHEY, SMNVEV (reference sequence). The CDR3 sequence: CASSFGQYYEQYF. The CDR3 DNA is TGTGCCAGCAGTTTCGGACAGTACTACGAGCAGTACTTC.

The rearrangement joins TRBV11-2 to TRBJ2-7; D might be TRBD2 (6 bases). There are 13 residues in the CDR3. Germline CDR1 SGHAT, CDR2 FQNNGV. Trimming shortened V by 5 bases and J by 6 bases, and 14 bases separated the two germline ends. CDR3 coding DNA: TGTGCCAGCAGCCGCACCGGCGGGGTCGAGCAGTACTTC. Protein sequence: CASSRTGGVEQYF.

This sequence joins TRBV28 and TRBJ2-7; D perhaps matches TRBD2 (5 bases). This CDR3 is built from 15 residues. The ends were cut back, 2 bases at V and 5 bases at J, with 16 bases in the middle. Germline values: CDR1 MDHEN, CDR2 SYDVKM. Here the CDR3 reads CASSLGLLTSHEQYF. CDR3 DNA sequence: TGTGCCAGCAGTTTAGGACTGTTAACATCTCACGAGCAGTACTTC.

In nucleotides, the CDR3 is TGTGCCAGCAGCTCGTTCGGAACTAGCGGGAGAGACGAGCAGTTCTTC. Its translation is CASSSFGTSGRDEQFF. This chain links TRBV7-8 with TRBJ2-1, with 11 bases fitting TRBD2. Trimming removed 4 bases from V and 10 bases from J; junction bases left unmatched: 12. The CDR3 runs 16 residues. Germline V gene sequence: CDR1 SGHVS, CDR2 FQNEAQ.

The chain combines TRBV5-1 with TRBJ2-7; D possibly corresponds to TRBD2 (6 bases). V shed 4 bases and J shed 6 bases, with 23 bases lying between them. CDR3 length: 16 residues. The V gene's germline CDR1 is SGHRS and CDR2 YFSETQ. The CDR3 sequence is CASSPLMGDVGGEQYF. The CDR3 DNA is TGCGCCAGCAGCCCCCTAATGGGGGATGTGGGGGGCGAGCAGTACTTC.

Notes on this clone: A much bigger clone sits one base away, suggesting this may be a read error. The rearrangement joins TRBV2 to TRBJ1-5, with D unresolved. The CDR3 loop spans 13 amino acids. Per germline, CDR1 SNHLY and CDR2 FYNNEI. The ends were cut back, 3 bases at V and 0 bases at J, with 3 bases in the middle. The CDR3 region is CASSDDSNQPQHF. In DNA form, the CDR3 reads TGTGCCAGCAGTGATGATAGCAATCAGCCCCAGCATTTT.

To note about this clone: A far larger clone is off by one base, so a read error is likely. The gene calls are TRBV11-3 and TRBJ2-2, with D unclear. Trimming shortened V by 1 base and J by 6 bases, and 3 bases separated the two germline ends. The germline CDR1 and CDR2 sequences are SGHNT and YENEEA. CDR3 length: 12 residues. The CDR3 sequence: CASSLGAGELFF. The CDR3, as DNA: TGTGCCAGCAGCTTAGGTGCCGGGGAGCTGTTTTTT.

The chain carries TRBV13 and TRBJ2-2, with 8 bases that match TRBD2. The length of the CDR3 is 15 residues. J gave up 6 bases and V 5 bases, and 8 bases lay outside the gene matches. Per germline, CDR1 PRHDT and CDR2 FYEKMQ (reference sequence). CDR3 amino acids: CASSLGTSFPGELFF. CDR3 nucleotide sequence: TGTGCCAGCAGCCTCGGGACTAGTTTCCCCGGGGAGCTGTTTTTT.

Here the CDR3 reads CSVEGQSLARDTQYF. Here the CDR3 DNA reads TGCAGCGTTGAAGGTCAGAGTCTGGCTAGGGATACGCAGTATTTT. This chain connects TRBV29-1 to TRBJ2-3; D is undetermined. V was cut by 1 base and J by 6 bases, with 17 bases left in between. Germline lookup yields CDR1 SQVTM and CDR2 ANQGSEA. The CDR3 consists of 15 residues.

This clone came up once. The rearrangement joins TRBV9 to TRBJ2-3; possible D gene TRBD2, 5 bases. Trimming shortened V by 0 bases and J by 2 bases, and 13 bases separated the two germline ends. CDR3 length: 16 residues. Germline CDR1 is SGDLS and CDR2 is YYNGEE. CDR3 sequence: CASSVGQSGFTDTQYF. The DNA of the CDR3 is TGTGCCAGCAGCGTAGGGCAATCGGGATTCACAGATACGCAGTATTTT.

This clone was recorded once. The J gene is TRBJ2-3, the V gene TRBV27; TRBD2 agrees at 10 bases. This CDR3 region has 16 residues. The V and J ends lost 1 base and 5 bases, in that order; junction bases with no gene match: 6. Germline V gene lookup returns CDR1 MNHEY and CDR2 SMNVEV (reference sequence). The CDR3 DNA reads TGTGCCAGCAGTTTATATAGCGGGAGGTTCATAGATACGCAGTATTTT. This sequence encodes CASSLYSGRFIDTQYF.

The chain uses TRBV30 and TRBJ1-4; D might be TRBD1 (5 bases). Trimming took 7 bases from V and 6 from J, leaving 15 bases between them. CDR3 length equals 13 residues. Looked up from germline, CDR1 is GTSNPN and CDR2 is SVGIG (reference sequence). The CDR3 sequence is CASTGGTYEKLFF. DNA of the CDR3: TGTGCCTCTACCGGAGGGACTTATGAAAAACTGTTTTTT.

The V call is TRBV27, the J call TRBJ2-5, with D possibly called TRBD1 or TRBD2 (5 bases each). This CDR3 contains 14 residues. Trimming pared 6 bases from V and 3 bases from J, leaving 14 bases between. Germline CDR1 MNHEY, CDR2 SMNVEV (reference sequence). CDR3: CASRKTLGEETQYF. The CDR3 bases are TGTGCCAGCAGGAAAACATTGGGGGAAGAGACCCAGTACTTC.

The V call is TRBV2, the J call TRBJ2-3; D not certain. The CDR3 runs to 14 residues. Trimming removed 4 bases from V and 3 bases from J, with 11 bases in between. CDR1 and CDR2 (germline): SNHLY, FYNNEI. CDR3 residues: CASSAGQETDTQYF. The DNA for the CDR3 is TGTGCCAGCAGTGCTGGTCAGGAGACAGATACGCAGTATTTT.

This chain uses TRBV7-9 with TRBJ1-3; D remains unclear. The V and J ends lost 3 bases and 2 bases respectively, with 11 bases between them. The CDR3 is 15 amino acids. Germline CDR1 reads SEHNR; CDR2 reads FQNEAQ (reference sequence). The DNA for the CDR3 is TGTGCCAGCAGCTTGGGTCGTGGGGCTGGAAACACCATATATTTT. This encodes CASSLGRGAGNTIYF.

This chain uses TRBV2 with TRBJ2-2; TRBD1 agrees at 7 bases. Germline-derived CDR1 and CDR2 are SNHLY and FYNNEI. This CDR3 has 17 amino acids. V dropped 3 bases and J dropped 1; count of bases not matched to a gene: 8. DNA for the CDR3: TGTGCCAGCAGTGATGGTAGACAGGGATTGAACACCGGGGAGCTGTTTTTT. Residues: CASSDGRQGLNTGELFF.

The chain carries TRBV6-6 and TRBJ1-5; 9 positions match TRBD1. The V and J ends lost 4 bases and 3 bases, in that order; junction bases with no gene match: 4. Germline-derived CDR1 and CDR2 are MNHNY and SVGAGI (reference sequence). The CDR3 consists of 15 residues. The chain's CDR3 is CASSFGQGNNQPQHF. Here the CDR3 DNA reads TGTGCCAGCAGTTTCGGACAGGGGAACAATCAGCCCCAGCATTTT.

The chain recombines TRBV7-9 with TRBJ2-5; D may be TRBD2 (5 bases). The CDR3 sequence is 16 residues long. Trimming stripped 5 bases from V and 5 bases from J, with 21 bases between. The germline V gene encodes CDR1 SEHNR and CDR2 FQNEAQ (reference sequence). CDR3 region: CASSEAGTVIPETQYF. The CDR3 DNA sequence: TGTGCCAGCAGCGAGGCGGGCACGGTAATTCCGGAGACCCAGTACTTC.

The rearrangement uses TRBV9 and TRBJ2-1, with 7 nucleotides matching TRBD1. From germline, CDR1 is SGDLS and CDR2 YYNGEE. The CDR3 sequence is 13 residues long. V lost 1 base and J lost 8; bases outside the gene matches: 3. CDR3 in DNA: TGTGCCAGCAGCGTAAGACAGGGCGATGAGCAGTTCTTC. The encoded protein is CASSVRQGDEQFF.

As concerns this clone: At the DNA level, this CDR3 is encoded by other sequences in the same sample as well. The chain couples TRBV28 to TRBJ2-5; possibly TRBD1 or TRBD2 for D (6 bases each). Germline CDR1 reads MDHEN; CDR2 reads SYDVKM. CDR3 length equals 13 residues. Between the trimmed V and J ends, which lost 2 bases and 5 bases, there was a span of 9 bases. CDR3 DNA: TGTGCCAGCAGTTTAGGAGGGGGGGAGACCCAGTACTTC. Its protein product is CASSLGGGETQYF. Filled out from reference TRBV28 and TRBJ2-5, the complete variable domain reads DVKVTQSSRYLVKRTGEKVFLECVQDMDHENMFWYRQDPGLGLRLIYFSYDVKMKEKGDIPEGYSVSREKKERFSLILESASTNQTSMYLCASSLGGGETQYFGPGTRLLVL.

This chain connects TRBV7-9 to TRBJ2-1; the match to TRBD2 covers 13 bases. Per germline, CDR1 SEHNR and CDR2 FQNEAQ (reference sequence). CDR3 size: 17 residues. The ends lost 4 bases at V and 2 bases at J; junction bases unmatched: 5. The CDR3 reads CASSSLTSGRAYNEQFF. CDR3 DNA: TGTGCCAGCAGCTCTCTAACTAGCGGGAGGGCCTACAATGAGCAGTTCTTC.

V and J are TRBV4-2 and TRBJ2-7, with 9 bases lining up with TRBD1. Trimming took 0 bases from V and 4 from J; bases not matched to a gene: 4. In germline, CDR1 is LGHNA, CDR2 YNFKEQ. The CDR3 spans 15 residues. CDR3 nucleotides: TGTGCCAGCAGCCAAGAACAGGGGGCAGTTTACGAGCAGTACTTC. Amino acids: CASSQEQGAVYEQYF.

The chain couples TRBV6-9 to TRBJ1-5; D is perhaps TRBD1 (5 bases). V was shortened by 5 bases and J by 4 bases, with 9 bases between the two germline ends. Germline V gene data show CDR1 as MNHGY and CDR2 as SVAAGI. CDR3 size: 13 residues. This CDR3 is CASSIDSNQPQHF. The CDR3 bases are TGTGCCAGCAGTATTGACAGTAATCAGCCCCAGCATTTT.

This clone has a single count. The V call is TRBV29-1, the J call TRBJ2-7, with D hard to call. This CDR3 contains 12 residues. The V gene's germline CDR1 is SQVTM and CDR2 ANQGSEA. Trimming took off 5 bases at V and 1 base at J, with 9 bases between the two ends. This chain's CDR3 is CSVIYASYEQYF. The CDR3 coding sequence is TGCAGCGTTATTTACGCTTCCTACGAGCAGTACTTC.